This is a list of T cell receptor beta chains from one sample in a study of blood T cell repertoires in COVID-19. Measured with immunoSEQ multiplex PCR; TCRdb has only the in-frame clones, and not every one. The sample lists hundreds of thousands of clones, 85% seen once, with around 1.8% in the top ten. Sequencing was performed on PBMCs or T cells enriched from blood (not recorded which). The source of these receptors is a woman aged 30 to 39 who had been exposed to COVID-19. CDR3s include the opening cysteine and the closing phenylalanine or tryptophan. A D gene is named only where the DNA matches it firmly. Only part of the rows carry a size: once, few, many, or a class if the clone is expanded.

CASSLGPIAGGPDYEQYF	TGTGCCAGCAGCTTGGGGCCTATAGCGGGAGGGCCCGACTACGAGCAGTACTTC	TRBJ2-7	TRBV7-3	NA	TRBD2
CASSPSGRVHNEQFF	TGTGCCAGCAGCCCTAGCGGGAGGGTACACAATGAGCAGTTCTTC	TRBJ2-1	TRBV3-1/TRBV3-2	once	TRBD2
CASSLAPSGRSNNEQFF	TGTGCCAGCAGCCTAGCCCCTAGCGGGAGGAGTAACAATGAGCAGTTCTTC	TRBJ2-1	TRBV7-3	NA	TRBD2
CAWRGGSTFTGELFF	TGTGCCTGGAGGGGGGGATCTACCTTTACCGGGGAGCTGTTTTTT	TRBJ2-2	TRBV30	NA	NA
CASSSSPGGQETQYF	TGCGCCAGCAGCTCCTCCCCCGGGGGACAAGAGACCCAGTACTTC	TRBJ2-5	TRBV5-1	once	NA
CASSLDSAAGYGYTF	TGTGCCAGCAGCTTAGATTCGGCGGCCGGCTATGGCTACACCTTC	TRBJ1-2	TRBV7-3	NA	NA
CASSQELAELTYEQYF	TGCGCCAGCAGCCAAGAACTAGCGGAACTGACCTACGAGCAGTACTTC	TRBJ2-7	TRBV4-3	NA	TRBD2
CASSQKRGGDAGELFF	TGTGCCAGCAGCCAGAAGCGGGGAGGGGACGCCGGGGAGCTGTTTTTT	TRBJ2-2	TRBV7-9	few	TRBD2
CATSARTGNEGGYTF	TGTGCCACCAGCGCCCGGACAGGGAATGAGGGAGGCTACACCTTC	TRBJ1-2	TRBV15	once	TRBD1
CASSAQDSLWRTEAFF	TGTGCCAGCAGCGCCCAGGACAGCCTATGGCGCACTGAAGCTTTCTTT	TRBJ1-1	TRBV3-1/TRBV3-2	NA	NA